The 17 T cell receptor beta chains in this list originate from one sample, sequenced in a study of human T cells and chemical hapten exposure. Time point defined: pre-sensitization, week 0. Noted treatment: therapeutic diphenylcyclopropenone sensitization with weekly scalp DPC. TCRdb fed the RACE reads into MiXCR, producing one record per CDR3 protein. The repertoire consists of 99,000 or so distinct CDR3 sequences, with approximately 11% occurring once and the leading ten covering 3.1%. The starting material was whole blood, obtained in connection with sensitization to the hapten diphenylcyclopropenone (DPC). These receptor sequences come from a woman between 55 and 75 years old with alopecia areata. Some clones in this sample may be carry-over from other donors' samples.

There are a few counts of this clonotype. The rearrangement links TRBV18 to TRBJ2-3; D is perhaps TRBD1 (5 bases). The CDR3 extends over 15 amino acids. V shed 1 base and J shed 1 base, with 9 bases lying between them. Germline V gene lookup returns CDR1 KGHSH and CDR2 LQKENI. CDR3 bases: TGTGCCAGCTCACCACAGGGGCAGCGCACAGATACGCAGTATTTT. It yields the protein CASSPQGQRTDTQYF.

In this sample, this clonotype turned up a few times. For the CDR3, the DNA is TGCGCCAGCAGCTCCGGGACAGGGGCCGCAGGCTACACCTTC. Amino acids: CASSSGTGAAGYTF. This chain uses TRBV5-1 with TRBJ1-2, with TRBD1 matching 10 bases. Looked up from germline, CDR1 is SGHRS and CDR2 is YFSETQ. This CDR3 has 14 residues. Germline trimming cut 3 bases from V and 8 bases from J; bases unmatched to any gene: 7.

The sample holds many counts of this clonotype. This sequence joins TRBV12-3 or TRBV12-4 and TRBJ1-1; D is unresolved. This CDR3 contains 14 residues. Trimming removed 5 bases at V and 3 bases at J, with 13 bases between. The CDR3 reads CASSRVGRDTEAFF. The CDR3 region has the DNA TGTGCCAGCAGTCGAGTAGGCCGGGACACTGAAGCTTTCTTT.

The J gene is TRBJ2-1, the V gene TRBV2; 7 nucleotides match TRBD1. V lost 8 bases and J lost 0; bases outside the gene matches: 4. The length of the CDR3 is 14 residues. The V gene's germline CDR1 is SNHLY and CDR2 FYNNEI. CDR3 DNA sequence: TGTGCCAGCCGGGGACAGACCTCCTACAATGAGCAGTTCTTC. It codes for CASRGQTSYNEQFF. Variable domain in full (rest from reference TRBV2 and TRBJ2-1): EPEVTQTPSHQVTQMGQEVILRCVPISNHLYFYWYRQILGQKVEFLVSFYNNEISEKSEIFDDQFSVERPDGSNFTLKIRSTKLEDSAMYFCASRGQTSYNEQFFGPGTRLTVL.

The chain combines TRBV20-1 with TRBJ1-5, with D uncertain. CDR3 length: 14 amino acids. The V end was cut by 2 bases, the J end by 9 bases, with 17 bases between. Germline V CDR1 and CDR2: DFQATT, SNEGSKA (reference sequence). CDR3 in DNA: TGCAGTGCTAGAAGGGCAGTTAGATGGGGGCCCCAGCATTTT. This gives the protein CSARRAVRWGPQHF.

On this clonotype: Given a much more abundant clone one base away, this may be a read error. V and J are TRBV7-9 and TRBJ1-6; D is possibly TRBD1 (6 bases). Germline-derived CDR1 and CDR2 are SEHNR and FQNEAQ (reference sequence). CDR3 size: 13 residues. CDR3 DNA: TGTGCCAGCAGCAGACAGGAGGATTCACCCCTCAACTTT. It translates to CASSRQEDSPLNF.

The chain couples TRBV20-1 to TRBJ2-3, with 12 bases that match TRBD2. Germline V gene sequence: CDR1 DFQATT, CDR2 SNEGSKA (reference sequence). The CDR3 extends over 19 amino acids. V lost 3 bases, J lost 4 bases, and 17 bases stayed unmatched. CDR3 bases: TGCAGTGCTAGCCTAGATTTTGTACTAGCGGGGGGCGGGGCAGATACGCAGTATTTT. Amino acid sequence: CSASLDFVLAGGGADTQYF.

This clonotype was recorded at least ten times. J is TRBJ2-3 and V is TRBV7-9; 8 bases map to TRBD2. The CDR3 is 17 residues long. Trimming at V came to 2 bases and at J to 6 bases, leaving 13 bases not matched to a gene. CDR1 is SEHNR, CDR2 FQNEAQ, per germline (reference sequence). DNA for the CDR3: TGTGCCAGCAGCTTAAAGCGGTTCCGGGGGGGTCGGGATACGCAGTATTTT. It codes for CASSLKRFRGGRDTQYF.

The genes are TRBV19 and TRBJ2-1, with 7 bases matching TRBD1. The CDR3 sequence is 15 residues long. Losses at the gene ends were 5 bases for V and 0 bases for J; bases not matched to a gene: 4. CDR1 and CDR2 from the germline V gene are LNHDA and SQIVND (reference sequence). CDR3 nucleotide sequence: TGTGCCAGTAGTCGGGGACAGAGCTCCTACAATGAGCAGTTCTTC. Its translation: CASSRGQSSYNEQFF.

This clonotype has more than one count but fewer than ten. The V and J genes are TRBV29-1 and TRBJ2-1, with D unclear. V dropped 3 bases and J dropped 7 bases, with 13 bases sitting between them. The germline V gene encodes CDR1 SQVTM and CDR2 ANQGSEA. The CDR3 length is 13 residues. The CDR3 region has the DNA TGCAGCGTTGAGCGGCAGGAAGGTAATGAGCAGTTCTTC. Translating it yields CSVERQEGNEQFF.

This sequence joins TRBV19 and TRBJ2-7; D is undetermined. This CDR3 spans 16 amino acids. In germline, CDR1 is LNHDA, CDR2 SQIVND (reference sequence). V dropped 5 bases and J dropped 1 base, with 18 bases sitting between them. CDR3 DNA: TGTGCCAGTAGTTCTTTACGATATCCCCTATCCTACGAGCAGTACTTC. Protein sequence: CASSSLRYPLSYEQYF.

V is TRBV28 and J is TRBJ2-7; TRBD1 matches at 8 bases. The CDR3 has 14 amino acids. CDR1 MDHEN and CDR2 SYDVKM come from the germline V gene. The V gene end was trimmed by 4 bases and the J gene end by 5 bases; junction bases not matched to a gene: 7. In DNA, the CDR3 is TGTGCCAGCAGTTCGACAGGGGTGGTCAACGAGCAGTACTTC. This translates into CASSSTGVVNEQYF.

This rearrangement joins TRBV12-3 or TRBV12-4 to TRBJ2-3; D unclear. CDR3 size: 11 residues. V was shortened by 8 bases and J by 7 bases, with 10 bases between the two germline ends. The CDR3 loop reads CASGSRYTQYF. As DNA, the CDR3 is TGTGCCAGCGGCTCACGGTATACGCAGTATTTT.

The gene calls are TRBV7-2 and TRBJ2-7; 9 bases agree with TRBD2. Germline-derived CDR1 and CDR2 are SGHTA and FQGNSA. Germline trimming cut 4 bases from V and 3 bases from J; bases unmatched to any gene: 10. CDR3 length: 16 residues. The CDR3 here is CASSSSRYSGSYEQYF. The DNA for the CDR3 is TGTGCCAGCAGCTCCTCCCGGTATAGCGGGAGCTACGAGCAGTACTTC.

The chain joins TRBV6-1 to TRBJ2-1; 7 nucleotides agree with TRBD2. This CDR3 region has 16 residues. Germline V gene sequence: CDR1 MNHNS, CDR2 SASEGT. The trim removed 6 bases at V and 7 bases at J, leaving 15 bases unmatched. The CDR3 sequence: CASRAWDYLLLNEQFF. The CDR3, as DNA: TGTGCCAGCAGGGCCTGGGACTACCTTTTGTTGAATGAGCAGTTCTTC.

This clonotype was found many times. The genes are TRBV18 and TRBJ1-1, with D unresolved. Germline V gives CDR1 KGHSH, CDR2 LQKENI. V was shortened by 4 bases and J by 1 base, with 10 bases between the two germline ends. The CDR3 has 14 amino acids. The CDR3 coding sequence is TGTGCCAGCTCACAACCGGGAACGAACACTGAAGCTTTCTTT. Translation: CASSQPGTNTEAFF.

This clonotype was seen more than once but under ten times. The gene calls are TRBV2 and TRBJ2-3; D is uncertain. V lost 4 bases and J 6 bases, leaving 5 bases between the germline ends. The CDR3 has 11 amino acids. From germline, CDR1 is SNHLY and CDR2 FYNNEI. CDR3 in amino acids: CASSGFDTQYF. DNA of the CDR3: TGTGCCAGCAGTGGGTTCGATACGCAGTATTTT.